Sequencing of this TCR beta chain was carried out in a study of PD-L1 blockade in urothelial cancer (dated by TCRdb to 2016 to 2017). Turning to the overall study: Every patient began therapy in about 2014 and was given atezolizumab 1,200 mg intravenously every 3 weeks. About 90% of the 29 patients were identified as males with urothelial cancer of bladder origin, and a prior smoking history was reported by 18 of 29 patients. An ECOG performance status of 0 or 1 was recorded for the patients, and 0 to 3 prior chemotherapy regimens had been received by the patients. Blood samples were analyzed 3 weeks after the start of treatment (second dose) and 6 weeks after the start of treatment. Blood samples gave median yields of approximately 130,000 T cells and over 80,000 unique TCRs, along with a median clonality of 0.080. Somatic, immune and clinical correlates of response to PD-L1 blockade with atezolizumab in urothelial cancer were the focus of an exploratory multi-omic analysis. Pretreatment tumor samples, along with matched peripheral blood collected serially before and after atezolizumab treatment, underwent TCR sequencing. Progression-free survival longer than 6 months counted as durable clinical benefit, and TCR features were additionally tested against both progression-free and overall survival. In the same patients, whole exome sequencing and RNA sequencing of pretreatment tumors were performed in addition to TCR sequencing. Several patients achieved durable clinical benefit and roughly 20 did not. Pretreatment blood TCR-seq was available for 27 to 30 patients, at least one posttreatment blood collection was obtained for some 25 patients, and tumor TCR-seq was available for some 25 patients.

A single count supports this clone. This clone's antigen is unknown. Base qualities were left out, and no much larger clone turns up one base away. Synthetic TCR analog templates were spiked into each PCR so that absolute template abundance could be estimated from read counts. The immunoSEQ assay was used to amplify TCRbeta CDR3 regions from genomic DNA with bias-controlled V and J gene primers. Sequencing of rearranged TCRbeta segments was done at approximately 20X coverage. In the authors' own workflow: Sequencing errors were corrected by clustering and CDR3s were annotated against IMGT to assign V, D and J genes. Only productive TCRbeta rearrangements were used in downstream analyses, excluding out-of-frame or stop-codon sequences. Clonality was computed as one minus Shannon entropy normalized by the log of the number of unique productive sequences. Fisher's exact test with Benjamini-Hochberg correction, at a threshold of adjusted p below 0.01, was used to find clones that differed between time points or between blood and tumor. TCRdb took this table from immuneACCESS and kept in-frame rearrangements with V and J called. Such tables lack part of the clones; where checked against another copy, unresolved V genes explain under half of the gap, and the rest is unexplained. D and trimming were read from the DNA, whereas the V and J calls and clone size are those reported in that table. Recorded for this sample are tens of thousands of clones; about 85% of them occurred a single time. The ten largest clones represent about 8% of the sample.

The cohort comprised around 30 patients with locally advanced or metastatic urothelial carcinoma treated at Memorial Sloan Kettering on a trial protocol. Peripheral blood mononuclear cells were collected pretreatment and during treatment, with between 1 and 8 total time points per patient. The Qiagen DNeasy Blood extraction kit was used to purify genomic DNA from total PBMCs and from tumor samples. Collected pretreatment and during treatment, PBMCs were isolated and stored as previously described. The paper as a whole reports these results and caveats: Improved progression-free and overall survival was associated with having pretreatment peripheral blood TCR clonality below the median. At 3 weeks after the start of treatment, tumor-associated TCR clones in peripheral blood had expanded more in patients with durable benefit (n ≈ 22, p = 0.022). Because the sample size was small (n of about 30) and many exploratory analyses were performed, the results are intended to be hypothesis-generating.

The material was PBMCs, obtained around atezolizumab (anti-PD-L1) treatment. The origin of this receptor is a man aged 60 to 75 with urothelial cancer.

CDR3 region: CASSEQDRARTMGYTF. Read as DNA, the sequence is TGTGCCAGCAGCGAACAGGACAGGGCCCGAACTATGGGCTACACCTTC. This sequence uses TRBV5-6 and TRBJ1-2; the junction holds 8 bases that match TRBD1. V loses 4 bases at its end and J loses 8 bases; junction bases beyond the gene matches: 16. The CDR3 measures 16 amino acids from cysteine to phenylalanine. Only the CDR3 portion is preserved as DNA: 48 bases, with reading frame beginning at the first base. Looking up the germline V gene yields CDR1 SGHDT and CDR2 YYEEEE. The full variable domain, completed from the reference TRBV5-6 and TRBJ1-2 proteins outside the CDR3, reads DAGVTQSPTHLIKTRGQQVTLRCSPKSGHDTVSWYQQALGQGPQFIFQYYEEEERQRGNFPDRFSGHQFPNYSSELNVNALLLGDSALYLCASSEQDRARTMGYTFGSGTRLTVV.